The entry that follows covers one TCR beta chain sequence. V was clipped by 6 bases and J by 9 bases, with 14 bases between them. The CDR3 consists of 12 residues. From germline, CDR1 is SGHNT and CDR2 YENEEA. The data derive from a study of technical replicates of blood from several donors. Sequenced by immunoSEQ multiplex PCR; TCRdb stores in-frame clones only, minus some. There are more than 80,000 clones in the sample; 95% occur only once, and roughly 0.35% lies in the top ten. This sequence joins TRBV11-3 and TRBJ1-2; no reliable D call. The sequencing input was T cells isolated from PBMCs. The TCR comes from a human donor in good health. The CDR3 loop is CASSAGGRSYTF. CDR3 DNA sequence: TGTGCCAGCAGTGCGGGAGGAAGGAGCTACACCTTC.